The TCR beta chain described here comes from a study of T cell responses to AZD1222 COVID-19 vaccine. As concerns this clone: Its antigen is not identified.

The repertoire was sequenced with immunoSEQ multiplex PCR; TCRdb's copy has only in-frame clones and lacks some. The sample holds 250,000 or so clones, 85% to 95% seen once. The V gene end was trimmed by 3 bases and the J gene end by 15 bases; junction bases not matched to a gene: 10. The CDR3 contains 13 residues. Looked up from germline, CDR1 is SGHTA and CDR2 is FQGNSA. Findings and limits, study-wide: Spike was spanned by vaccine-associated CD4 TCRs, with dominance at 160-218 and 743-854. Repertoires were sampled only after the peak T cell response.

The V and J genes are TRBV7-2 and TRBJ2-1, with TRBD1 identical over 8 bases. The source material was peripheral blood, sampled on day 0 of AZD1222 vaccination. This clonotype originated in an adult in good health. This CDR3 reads CASSLSRDRSPFF. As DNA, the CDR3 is TGTGCCAGCAGCTTGAGCCGGGACAGGTCCCCGTTCTTC.